Below, 27 T cell receptor beta chains from the same sample are listed, as sequenced in a study of blood T cell repertoires in COVID-19. Here immunoSEQ multiplex PCR was the method, and the copy in TCRdb shows in-frame clones only, minus some. Among some 180,000 clones listed, about 77% were seen once. The sequenced sample was peripheral blood. The receptors stem from a woman older than 75 with active or convalescent COVID-19.

Of note for this clone: Mismatch with germline at one junction end may stem from a read error. V gene TRBV12-3 or TRBV12-4 combines with J gene TRBJ1-2; D gene ambiguous. The CDR3 spans 12 residues. The CDR3 DNA follows: TGTGCCAGCAGTTTGGAGGGCTATGGCCACACCTTC. Translating it yields CASSLEGYGHTF.

The CDR3 region is CASSIQSSGANVLTF. In nucleotides, the CDR3 is TGCGCCAGCAGCATACAGAGCTCTGGGGCCAACGTCCTGACTTTC. The chain links TRBV5-1 to TRBJ2-6; D is uncertain. Trimming shortened V by 4 bases and J by 0 bases, and 8 bases separated the two germline ends. The CDR3 runs 15 residues. Germline values: CDR1 SGHRS, CDR2 YFSETQ.

The chain's CDR3 is CASSPGHSRGYTF. CDR3 nucleotide sequence: TGTGCCAGCAGCCCGGGACATAGCCGTGGCTACACCTTC. The J gene is TRBJ1-2, the V gene TRBV2; possibly TRBD1 for D (6 bases). V lost 6 bases and J lost 7, with 15 bases in between. The CDR3 totals 13 residues. Germline V gene data show CDR1 as SNHLY and CDR2 as FYNNEI.

J is TRBJ2-2 and V is TRBV2; D uncertain. The CDR3 runs to 14 residues. The germline CDR1 and CDR2 sequences are SNHLY and FYNNEI. Trimming cost V 3 bases and J 1 base, with 6 bases left between them. CDR3 sequence: CASSDQRNTGELFF. Here the CDR3 DNA reads TGTGCCAGCAGTGACCAGCGGAACACCGGGGAGCTGTTTTTT.

The chain links TRBV19 to TRBJ2-6, with D perhaps TRBD1 (7 bases). This CDR3 has 18 amino acids. Trimming took off 5 bases at V and 4 bases at J, with 21 bases between the two ends. In germline, CDR1 is LNHDA, CDR2 SQIVND (reference sequence). CDR3 loop: CASSGRQGLWMGANVLTF. CDR3 coding DNA: TGTGCCAGTAGTGGCCGACAGGGACTTTGGATGGGGGCCAACGTCCTGACTTTC.

The chain joins TRBV15 to TRBJ2-1; weak D call: TRBD1 (5 bases). Germline-derived CDR1 and CDR2 are LNHNV and YYDKDF (reference sequence). V was shortened by 0 bases and J by 7 bases, with 19 bases between the two germline ends. The CDR3 length is 17 residues. The CDR3 reads CATSREGPGRGSNEQFF. The CDR3 DNA reads as TGTGCCACCAGCAGAGAAGGTCCAGGGCGAGGATCAAATGAGCAGTTCTTC.

This chain connects TRBV19 to TRBJ2-7; 9 nucleotides agree with TRBD2. Germline loops: CDR1 LNHDA, CDR2 SQIVND (reference sequence). The CDR3 has 15 amino acids. Unmatched junction bases numbered 10, after V lost 7 bases and J lost 3 bases. CDR3 DNA: TGTGCCAGTACCTCAACCGGGACTAGCATCTACGAGCAGTACTTC. Amino acid sequence: CASTSTGTSIYEQYF.

The gene calls are TRBV7-2 and TRBJ2-3; TRBD2 matches 10 bases. The CDR3 has 16 residues. Trimming cost V 1 base and J 1 base; bases outside gene matches: 2. The germline gives CDR1 SGHTA, CDR2 FQGNSA. In DNA form, the CDR3 reads TGTGCCAGCAGCTTAGGGCTAGCGGGGGGCACAGATACGCAGTATTTT. Encoded protein: CASSLGLAGGTDTQYF.

This chain uses TRBV4-1 with TRBJ2-7; the match to TRBD2 covers 8 bases. The DNA end favors TRBJ2-5, so the J call may be wrong. CDR1 is MGHRA and CDR2 is YSYEKL in the germline V gene. The CDR3 length is 16 residues. CDR3 protein: CASSTYSGVPKETQYF. DNA for the CDR3: TGCGCCAGCAGCACCTATAGCGGGGTTCCCAAAGAGACCCAGTACTTC.

This CDR3 is CASSILDTNTGELFF. The DNA for the CDR3 is TGTGCCAGTAGTATCTTGGACACTAACACCGGGGAGCTGTTTTTT. The rearrangement links TRBV19 to TRBJ2-2; a possible D gene is TRBD1 (5 bases). V lost 3 bases to trimming and J lost 2 bases, with 10 bases between them. CDR3 length equals 15 residues. Germline CDR1 LNHDA, CDR2 SQIVND (reference sequence). The complete variable domain, with remaining parts taken from reference TRBV19 and TRBJ2-2, reads DGGITQSPKYLFRKEGQNVTLSCEQNLNHDAMYWYRQDPGQGLRLIYYSQIVNDFQKGDIAEGYSVSREKKESFPLTVTSAQKNPTAFYLCASSILDTNTGELFFGEGSRLTVL.

This clone was observed a few times. The rearrangement links TRBV7-8 to TRBJ1-1; D gene unclear. Trimming stripped 0 bases from V and 5 bases from J, with 7 bases between. This CDR3 contains 13 residues. CDR1 is SGHVS and CDR2 is FQNEAQ in the germline V gene. The CDR3 region is CASSLARRTEAFF. The CDR3 bases are TGTGCCAGCAGCTTAGCTCGGCGGACTGAAGCTTTCTTT. Complete variable domain (other parts from reference TRBV7-8 and TRBJ1-1): GAGVSQSPRYKVAKRGQDVALRCDPISGHVSLFWYQQALGQGPEFLTYFQNEAQLDKSGLPSDRFFAERPEGSVSTLKIQRTQQEDSAVYLCASSLARRTEAFFGQGTRLTVV.

V and J are TRBV7-3 and TRBJ1-1, with D maybe TRBD1 (5 bases). This CDR3 region has 14 residues. The germline CDR1 and CDR2 sequences are SGHTA and FQGTGA. Trimming stripped 3 bases from V and 2 bases from J, with 10 bases between. The CDR3 spells CASSFGQGNTEAFF. CDR3 in DNA: TGTGCCAGCAGCTTTGGGCAGGGTAACACTGAAGCTTTCTTT.

This clone was picked up a small number of times. The V call is TRBV20-1, the J call TRBJ1-1, with D possibly matching TRBD1 (5 bases). This CDR3 is 12 amino acids long. The germline V gene encodes CDR1 DFQATT and CDR2 SNEGSKA (reference sequence). V lost 3 bases to trimming and J lost 8 bases, with 13 bases between them. The CDR3 loop reads CSASLQAQEAFF. CDR3 DNA: TGCAGTGCTAGTTTACAGGCACAGGAAGCTTTCTTT.

V gene TRBV6-1 combines with J gene TRBJ1-4; D gene ambiguous. The CDR3 spans 16 residues. V dropped 2 bases and J dropped 6 bases, with 16 bases sitting between them. Germline V lookup: CDR1 MNHNS, CDR2 SASEGT. CDR3 nucleotides: TGTGCCAGCAGTGAACGTATCGGGGTCGGATATGAAAAACTGTTTTTT. It yields the protein CASSERIGVGYEKLFF.

J is TRBJ2-7 and V is TRBV11-2; no firm D call. The CDR3 totals 11 residues. The V end lost 3 bases, the J end lost 3 bases, and 3 bases lay between the germline ends. CDR1 and CDR2 (germline): SGHAT, FQNNGV. The CDR3 DNA sequence: TGTGCCAGCAGCTTCAACTACGAGCAGTACTTC. Its translation: CASSFNYEQYF.

The chain recombines TRBV6-5 with TRBJ1-3, with TRBD1 matching 7 bases. Losses at the gene ends were 7 bases for V and 2 bases for J; bases not matched to a gene: 5. Germline V CDR1 and CDR2: MNHEY, SVGAGI. The CDR3 is 14 residues long. CDR3 DNA sequence: TGTGCCAGCATGGAAGGGGGCGCTGGAAACACCATATATTTT. It is translated as CASMEGGAGNTIYF.

The chain is built from TRBV5-1 and TRBJ1-2; 7 nucleotides match TRBD1. J lost 5 bases, V lost 4 bases, and 8 bases had no gene match. The CDR3 is 14 amino acids. Germline CDR1 reads SGHRS; CDR2 reads YFSETQ. The CDR3 DNA sequence: TGCGCCAGCAGCACCGGACAGGTTACTTATGGCTACACCTTC. This codes for CASSTGQVTYGYTF. The full variable domain, with the rest looked up from reference TRBV5-1 and TRBJ1-2, is KAGVTQTPRYLIKTRGQQVTLSCSPISGHRSVSWYQQTPGQGLQFLFEYFSETQRNKGNFPGRFSGRQFSNSRSEMNVSTLELGDSALYLCASSTGQVTYGYTFGSGTRLTVV.

Only a few counts were recorded for this clone. The chain recombines TRBV2 with TRBJ1-5; D uncertain. CDR1 and CDR2 (germline): SNHLY, FYNNEI. With 3 bases removed from V and 0 bases from J, the gap between germline ends came to 9 bases. The CDR3 runs to 15 residues. The CDR3 DNA reads TGTGCCAGCAGTGACGGTTCGTATAGCAATCAGCCCCAGCATTTT. Its protein product is CASSDGSYSNQPQHF.

This chain links TRBV6-5 with TRBJ1-4, with a possible D match to TRBD1 (5 bases). Trimming left V 4 bases short and J 1 base short, with 10 bases between. CDR3 length equals 15 residues. Germline CDR1 is MNHEY and CDR2 is SVGAGI. CDR3 loop: CASSSRRGTNEKLFF. CDR3 nucleotides: TGTGCCAGCAGTTCCAGGAGGGGAACTAATGAAAAACTGTTTTTT.

The chain links TRBV2 to TRBJ2-3; 14 bases are shared with TRBD2. The CDR3 is made up of 19 amino acids. Germline V CDR1 and CDR2: SNHLY, FYNNEI. V shed 2 bases and J 3 bases; nucleotides not matched to a gene: 10. The CDR3 DNA reads as TGTGCCAGCAGTGAATCCGGGACTAGCGGGGGTTTCGGAACAGATACGCAGTATTTT. Translation gives CASSESGTSGGFGTDTQYF.

This chain uses TRBV6-2 or TRBV6-3 with TRBJ2-1, with D perhaps matching TRBD1 (6 bases). The V and J ends lost 2 bases and 6 bases respectively, with 11 bases between them. The CDR3 has 14 amino acids. Per germline, CDR1 MNHEY and CDR2 SVGEGT. CDR3 DNA sequence: TGTGCCAGCAGTTACCTCTGGGGGCCCAATGAGCAGTTCTTC. Protein sequence: CASSYLWGPNEQFF.

The chain combines TRBV5-1 with TRBJ1-2; D uncertain. V dropped 5 bases and J dropped 2 bases, with 7 bases sitting between them. In germline, CDR1 is SGHRS, CDR2 YFSETQ. The CDR3 is 12 amino acids. CDR3 amino acids: CASSNENYGYTF. DNA for the CDR3: TGCGCCAGCAGTAACGAGAACTATGGCTACACCTTC. Filled out from reference TRBV5-1 and TRBJ1-2, the complete variable domain reads KAGVTQTPRYLIKTRGQQVTLSCSPISGHRSVSWYQQTPGQGLQFLFEYFSETQRNKGNFPGRFSGRQFSNSRSEMNVSTLELGDSALYLCASSNENYGYTFGSGTRLTVV.

The rearrangement uses TRBV5-5 and TRBJ1-3; tentative D call: TRBD1 (5 bases). Looked up from germline, CDR1 is SGHKS and CDR2 is YYEKEE (reference sequence). Trimming took 0 bases from V and 0 from J, leaving 10 bases between them. There are 16 residues in the CDR3. The CDR3 sequence is CASSLAGRSSGNTIYF. The CDR3 DNA follows: TGTGCCAGCAGCTTGGCAGGGAGGTCCTCTGGAAACACCATATATTTT.

This clone was detected only a few times. The gene calls are TRBV12-3 or TRBV12-4 and TRBJ1-2, with D tentatively TRBD1 (6 bases). Trimming removed 6 bases from V and 7 bases from J, with 15 bases in between. The CDR3 has 13 amino acids. CDR3 in amino acids: CASSPQGTSGYTF. For the CDR3, the DNA is TGTGCCAGCAGCCCACAGGGAACCTCTGGCTACACCTTC.

The chain joins TRBV2 to TRBJ2-1; unclear D gene. The CDR3 spans 13 residues. V gave up 6 bases and J gave up 3 bases, with 9 bases separating them. Germline CDR1 SNHLY, CDR2 FYNNEI. The CDR3 DNA reads as TGTGCCAGCAGGGTGGCAGTCTACAATGAGCAGTTCTTC. Translating gives CASRVAVYNEQFF.

CDR3 in DNA: TGTGCCAGCAGTTTGAGTACTAGCGGGGTAGAGACCCAGTACTTC. This translates into CASSLSTSGVETQYF. The chain combines TRBV28 with TRBJ2-5; 10 bases match TRBD2. Germline CDR1 MDHEN, CDR2 SYDVKM. CDR3 size: 15 residues. V gave up 3 bases and J gave up 4 bases; unmatched junction bases: 5.

In its sample, this clone was seen a few times. The V call is TRBV2, the J call TRBJ1-2, with TRBD1 matching 8 bases. The V gene end was trimmed by 3 bases and the J gene end by 4 bases; junction bases not matched to a gene: 7. Germline CDR1 reads SNHLY; CDR2 reads FYNNEI. The CDR3 has 15 residues. CDR3 loop: CASSDVPDRGYGYTF. For the CDR3, the DNA is TGTGCCAGCAGTGACGTCCCCGACAGGGGCTATGGCTACACCTTC.